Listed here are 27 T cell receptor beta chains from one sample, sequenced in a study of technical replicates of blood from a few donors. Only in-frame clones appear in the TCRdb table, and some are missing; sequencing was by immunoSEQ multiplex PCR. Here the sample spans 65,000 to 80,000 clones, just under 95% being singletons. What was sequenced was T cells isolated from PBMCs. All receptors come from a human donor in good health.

The CDR3 loop is CASSYSRYMGQFF. CDR3 sequence (DNA): TGTGCCAGCAGTTACTCGAGGTATATGGGGCAGTTCTTC. This chain uses TRBV6-5 with TRBJ2-1; no clear D. Trimming pared 0 bases from V and 12 bases from J, leaving 12 bases between. The CDR3 is 13 amino acids. Germline values: CDR1 MNHEY, CDR2 SVGAGI.

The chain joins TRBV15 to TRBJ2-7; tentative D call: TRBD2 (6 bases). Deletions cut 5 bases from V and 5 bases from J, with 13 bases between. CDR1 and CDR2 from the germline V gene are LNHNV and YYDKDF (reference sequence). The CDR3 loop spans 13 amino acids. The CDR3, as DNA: TGTGCCACCAGCTGGCCGGGGGTCCACGAGCAGTACTTC. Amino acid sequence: CATSWPGVHEQYF.

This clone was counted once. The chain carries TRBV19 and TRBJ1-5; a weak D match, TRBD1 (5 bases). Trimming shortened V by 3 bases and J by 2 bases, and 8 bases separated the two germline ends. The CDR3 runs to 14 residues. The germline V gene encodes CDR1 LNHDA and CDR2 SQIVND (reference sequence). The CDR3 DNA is TGTGCCAGTAGTATTGACAGCGGCAATCAGCCCCAGCATTTT. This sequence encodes CASSIDSGNQPQHF.

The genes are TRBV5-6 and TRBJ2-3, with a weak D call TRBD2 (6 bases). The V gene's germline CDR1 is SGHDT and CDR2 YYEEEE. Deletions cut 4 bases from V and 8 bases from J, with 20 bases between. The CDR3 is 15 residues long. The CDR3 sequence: CASSLLIRSGGTQYF. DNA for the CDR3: TGTGCCAGCAGCCTCCTAATAAGGTCCGGGGGTACGCAGTATTTT.

CDR3 DNA sequence: TGTGCCAGCAGCTTGGACAGGGCCACCGGGGAGCTGTTTTTT. This codes for CASSLDRATGELFF. The chain links TRBV5-8 to TRBJ2-2; tentatively, D is TRBD1 (6 bases). With 0 bases removed from V and 4 bases from J, the gap between germline ends came to 7 bases. Germline V gene data show CDR1 as SGHTS and CDR2 as YDEGEE. The CDR3 covers 14 residues. Using reference TRBV5-8 and TRBJ2-2 for the parts outside the CDR3, the full variable domain is EAGVTQSPTHLIKTRGQQATLRCSPISGHTSVYWYQQALGLGLQFLLWYDEGEERNRGNFPPRFSGRQFPNYSSELNVNALELEDSALYLCASSLDRATGELFFGEGSRLTVL.

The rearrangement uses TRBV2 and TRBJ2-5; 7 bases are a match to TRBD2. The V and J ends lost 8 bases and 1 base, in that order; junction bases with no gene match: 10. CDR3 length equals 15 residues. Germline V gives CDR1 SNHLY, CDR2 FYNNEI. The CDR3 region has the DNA TGTGCCAGCCTATCCTACCTAGCGGCCCAAGAGACCCAGTACTTC. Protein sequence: CASLSYLAAQETQYF.

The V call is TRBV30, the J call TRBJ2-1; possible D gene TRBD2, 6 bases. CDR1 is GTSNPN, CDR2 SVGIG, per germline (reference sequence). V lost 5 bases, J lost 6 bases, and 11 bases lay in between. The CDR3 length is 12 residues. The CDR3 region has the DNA TGTGCCTGGGGTTTGGGGGGCAATGAGCAGTTCTTC. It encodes CAWGLGGNEQFF.

The CDR3 sequence: CASSLAGEYNEQFF. CDR3 bases: TGTGCCAGCAGCTTAGCGGGAGAATACAATGAGCAGTTCTTC. The gene calls are TRBV11-2 and TRBJ2-1; D is possibly TRBD2 (6 bases). Germline assignment: CDR1 SGHAT and CDR2 FQNNGV. The CDR3 spans 14 residues. V was pared by 1 base and J by 4 bases, with 8 bases between.

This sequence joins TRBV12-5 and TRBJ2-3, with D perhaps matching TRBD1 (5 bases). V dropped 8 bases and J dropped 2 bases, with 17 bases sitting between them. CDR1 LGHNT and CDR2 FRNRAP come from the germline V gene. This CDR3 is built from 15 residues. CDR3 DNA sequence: TGTGCTAGTCAACCCAGGGAAACGTTCACAGATACGCAGTATTTT. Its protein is CASQPRETFTDTQYF. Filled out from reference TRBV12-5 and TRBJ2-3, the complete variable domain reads DARVTQTPRHKVTEMGQEVTMRCQPILGHNTVFWYRQTMMQGLELLAYFRNRAPLDDSGMPKDRFSAEMPDATLATLKIQPSEPRDSAVYFCASQPRETFTDTQYFGPGTRLTVL.

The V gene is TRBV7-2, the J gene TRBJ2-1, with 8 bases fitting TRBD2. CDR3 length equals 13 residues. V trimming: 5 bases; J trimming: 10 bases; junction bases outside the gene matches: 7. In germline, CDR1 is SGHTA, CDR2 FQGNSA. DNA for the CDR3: TGTGCCAGCAGCCGGGACGGGAGGGGGGAGCAGTTCTTC. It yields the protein CASSRDGRGEQFF. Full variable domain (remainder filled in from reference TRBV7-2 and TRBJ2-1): GAGVSQSPSNKVTEKGKDVELRCDPISGHTALYWYRQSLGQGLEFLIYFQGNSAPDKSGLPSDRFSAERTGGSVSTLTIQRTQQEDSAVYLCASSRDGRGEQFFGPGTRLTVL.

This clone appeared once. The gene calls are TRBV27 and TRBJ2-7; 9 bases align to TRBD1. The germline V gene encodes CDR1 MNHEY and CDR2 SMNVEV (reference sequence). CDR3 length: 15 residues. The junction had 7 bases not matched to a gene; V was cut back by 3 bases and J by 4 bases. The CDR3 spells CASSFVGTGWYEQYF. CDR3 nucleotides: TGTGCCAGCAGTTTTGTAGGGACAGGGTGGTACGAGCAGTACTTC.

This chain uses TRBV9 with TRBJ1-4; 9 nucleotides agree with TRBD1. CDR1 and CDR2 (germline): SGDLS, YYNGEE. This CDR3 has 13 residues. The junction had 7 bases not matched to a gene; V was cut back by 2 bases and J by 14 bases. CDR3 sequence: CASSVGGGTGLFF. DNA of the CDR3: TGTGCCAGCAGCGTTGGGGGCGGGACAGGGCTGTTTTTT. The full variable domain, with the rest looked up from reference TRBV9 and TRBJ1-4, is DSGVTQTPKHLITATGQRVTLRCSPRSGDLSVYWYQQSLDQGLQFLIQYYNGEERAKGNILERFSAQQFPDLHSELNLSSLELGDSALYFCASSVGGGTGLFFGSGTQLSVL.

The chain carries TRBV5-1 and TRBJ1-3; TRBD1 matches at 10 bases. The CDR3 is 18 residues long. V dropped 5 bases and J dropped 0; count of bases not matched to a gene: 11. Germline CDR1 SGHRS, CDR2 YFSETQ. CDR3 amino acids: CASSDRDRGSNSGNTIYF. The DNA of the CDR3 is TGCGCCAGCAGTGACAGGGACAGGGGAAGCAACTCTGGAAACACCATATATTTT.

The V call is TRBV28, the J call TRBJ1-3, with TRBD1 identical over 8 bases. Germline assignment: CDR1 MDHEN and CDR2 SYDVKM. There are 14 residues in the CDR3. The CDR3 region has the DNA TGTGCTATCACAAGGGGCCAGGGGGCGGACACCATATATTTT. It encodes CAITRGQGADTIYF.

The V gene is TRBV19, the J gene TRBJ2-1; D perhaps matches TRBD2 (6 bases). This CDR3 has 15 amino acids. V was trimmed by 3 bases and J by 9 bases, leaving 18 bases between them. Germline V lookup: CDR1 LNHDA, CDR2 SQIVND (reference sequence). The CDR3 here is CASSISPVPGGEQFF. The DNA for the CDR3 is TGTGCCAGTAGTATCTCACCAGTCCCCGGGGGTGAGCAGTTCTTC.

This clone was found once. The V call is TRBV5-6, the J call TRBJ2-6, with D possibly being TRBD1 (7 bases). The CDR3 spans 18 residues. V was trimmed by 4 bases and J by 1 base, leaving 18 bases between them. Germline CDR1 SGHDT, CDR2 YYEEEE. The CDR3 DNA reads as TGTGCCAGCAGCGGAGGGGGCCCTAGTAATTCTGGGGCCAACGTCCTGACTTTC. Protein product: CASSGGGPSNSGANVLTF.

CDR3 sequence (DNA): TGTGCCAGCAGCCGAGCCCGGGGTAGGAGCTATGGCTACACCTTC. Encoded protein: CASSRARGRSYGYTF. This chain uses TRBV5-8 with TRBJ1-2; D ambiguous. Trimming stripped 4 bases from V and 4 bases from J, with 17 bases between. The CDR3 length is 15 residues. Germline V gene sequence: CDR1 SGHTS, CDR2 YDEGEE. Drawing the rest from reference TRBV5-8 and TRBJ1-2, the complete variable domain is EAGVTQSPTHLIKTRGQQATLRCSPISGHTSVYWYQQALGLGLQFLLWYDEGEERNRGNFPPRFSGRQFPNYSSELNVNALELEDSALYLCASSRARGRSYGYTFGSGTRLTVV.

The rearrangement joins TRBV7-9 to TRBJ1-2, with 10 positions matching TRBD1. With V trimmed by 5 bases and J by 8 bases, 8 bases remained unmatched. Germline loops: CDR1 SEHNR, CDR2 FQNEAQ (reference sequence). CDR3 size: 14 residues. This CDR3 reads CASSGQGGLLGYTF. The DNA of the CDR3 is TGTGCCAGCAGCGGACAGGGGGGACTCCTCGGCTACACCTTC.

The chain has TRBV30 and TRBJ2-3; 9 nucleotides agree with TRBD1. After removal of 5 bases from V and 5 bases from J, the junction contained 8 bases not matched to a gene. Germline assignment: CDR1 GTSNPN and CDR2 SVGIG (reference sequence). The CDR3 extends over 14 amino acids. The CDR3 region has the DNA TGTGCCTGGTCTAGGGGACAGGGAGGAGATACGCAGTATTTT. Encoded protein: CAWSRGQGGDTQYF. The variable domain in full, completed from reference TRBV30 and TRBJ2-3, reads SQTIHQWPATLVQPVGSPLSLECTVEGTSNPNLYWYRQAAGRGLQLLFYSVGIGQISSEVPQNLSASRPQDRQFILSSKKLLLSDSGFYLCAWSRGQGGDTQYFGPGTRLTVL.

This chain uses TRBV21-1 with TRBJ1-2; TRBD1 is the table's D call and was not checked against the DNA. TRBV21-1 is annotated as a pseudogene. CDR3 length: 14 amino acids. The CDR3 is CASSNIDRKSGYTF. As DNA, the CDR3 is TGTGCCAGCAGCAATATTGACAGAAAGAGTGGCTACACCTTC.

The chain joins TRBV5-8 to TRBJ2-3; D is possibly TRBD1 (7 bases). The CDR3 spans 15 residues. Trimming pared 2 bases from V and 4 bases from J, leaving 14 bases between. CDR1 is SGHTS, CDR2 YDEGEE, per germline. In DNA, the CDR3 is TGTGCCAGCAGCTTTCAGGGGGGCTTCGCAGATACGCAGTATTTT. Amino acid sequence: CASSFQGGFADTQYF.

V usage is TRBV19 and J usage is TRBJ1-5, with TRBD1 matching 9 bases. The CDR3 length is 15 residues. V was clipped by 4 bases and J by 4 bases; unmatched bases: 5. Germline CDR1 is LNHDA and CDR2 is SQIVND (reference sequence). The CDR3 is CASSRGTGTNQPQHF. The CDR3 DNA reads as TGTGCCAGTAGTAGGGGGACAGGGACGAATCAGCCCCAGCATTTT.

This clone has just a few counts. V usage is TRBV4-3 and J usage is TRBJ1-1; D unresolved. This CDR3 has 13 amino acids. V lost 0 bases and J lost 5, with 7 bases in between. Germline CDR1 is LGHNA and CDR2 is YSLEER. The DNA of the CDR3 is TGCGCCAGCAGCCAAGAACGGCGGACTGAAGCTTTCTTT. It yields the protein CASSQERRTEAFF.

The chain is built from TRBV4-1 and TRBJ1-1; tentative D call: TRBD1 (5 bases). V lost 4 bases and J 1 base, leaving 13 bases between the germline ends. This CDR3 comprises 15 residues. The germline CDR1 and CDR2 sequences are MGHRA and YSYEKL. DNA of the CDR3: TGCGCCAGCAGCCGCGCGGGACTAGGGAACACTGAAGCTTTCTTT. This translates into CASSRAGLGNTEAFF.

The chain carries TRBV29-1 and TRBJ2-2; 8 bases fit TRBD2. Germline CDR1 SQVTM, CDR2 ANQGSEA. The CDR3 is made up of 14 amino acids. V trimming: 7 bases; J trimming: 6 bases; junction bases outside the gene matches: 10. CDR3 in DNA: TGCAGCGCCGGAAAGCCGGGAGGGTCCGGGGAGCTGTTTTTT. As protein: CSAGKPGGSGELFF.

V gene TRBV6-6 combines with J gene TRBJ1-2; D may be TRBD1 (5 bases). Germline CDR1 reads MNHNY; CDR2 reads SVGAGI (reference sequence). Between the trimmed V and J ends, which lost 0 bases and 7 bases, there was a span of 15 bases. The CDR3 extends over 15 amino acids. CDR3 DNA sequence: TGTGCCAGCAGTTACTCGTCCGGAAATCAGGGTGGCTACACCTTC. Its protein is CASSYSSGNQGGYTF.

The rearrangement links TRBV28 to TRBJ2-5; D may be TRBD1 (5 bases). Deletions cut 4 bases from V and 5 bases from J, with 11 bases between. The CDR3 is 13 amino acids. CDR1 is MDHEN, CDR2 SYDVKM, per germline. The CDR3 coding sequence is TGTGCCAGCAGTTCTCAGGGATCCGAGACCCAGTACTTC. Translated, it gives CASSSQGSETQYF.